Presented here are 13 T cell receptor beta chains from one specimen sequenced in a study of liver allograft versus peripheral blood T cells (dated by TCRdb to about 2020). About the study as a whole: The study compared T cell receptor repertoires found within transplanted livers against repertoires in the peripheral blood of liver transplant recipients.

The sequencer was an Illumina MiSeq. TCRdb ran its own pipeline on the public reads, namely fastp trimming at Q25 and MiXCR clone calling, and kept in-frame beta chains. Rows matching on CDR3 protein sequence are summarized as one entry with the most common DNA and genes. Counted in this sample were more than 3,000 distinct CDR3 sequences; roughly 15% of them appeared once. Approximately 3.9% of the sample rests with the top ten. All receptors come from a human patient who had a liver transplant. After a transplant, some T cells may be the graft donor's own cells.

By share of the sample, this clonotype is medium-sized. The chain joins TRBV6-1 to TRBJ1-5, with 9 bases fitting TRBD1. With V trimmed by 4 bases and J by 5 bases, 9 bases remained unmatched. CDR3 size: 16 residues. Germline V lookup: CDR1 MNHNS, CDR2 SASEGT. CDR3 loop: CASSASTGGGYQPQHF. The CDR3 region has the DNA TGTGCCAGCAGTGCTAGCACAGGGGGCGGGTATCAGCCCCAGCATTTT.

This clonotype qualifies as medium-sized. V is TRBV5-6 and J is TRBJ2-7; TRBD1 aligns across 12 bases. V trimming: 0 bases; J trimming: 7 bases; junction bases outside the gene matches: 5. The germline V gene has CDR1 SGHDT and CDR2 YYEEEE. The CDR3 sequence is 15 residues long. The chain's CDR3 is CASSLEGQGAWEQYF. Written as DNA, the CDR3 is TGTGCCAGCAGCTTGGAGGGACAGGGGGCATGGGAGCAGTACTTC. Drawing the rest from reference TRBV5-6 and TRBJ2-7, the complete variable domain is DAGVTQSPTHLIKTRGQQVTLRCSPKSGHDTVSWYQQALGQGPQFIFQYYEEEERQRGNFPDRFSGHQFPNYSSELNVNALLLGDSALYLCASSLEGQGAWEQYFGPGTRLTVT.

This clonotype is medium-sized within its sample. The rearrangement joins TRBV10-3 to TRBJ2-2; TRBD2 matches 8 bases. The CDR3 covers 16 residues. The junction had 4 bases not matched to a gene; V was cut back by 0 bases and J by 4 bases. CDR1 ENHRY and CDR2 SYGVKD come from the germline V gene. The CDR3 DNA reads TGTGCCATCAGTGAGTCGGCTAGCGGGCCCACCGGGGAGCTGTTTTTT. Residues: CAISESASGPTGELFF.

This clonotype is termed medium-sized. The CDR3 bases are TGTGCCAGTAGTATAGCGGTACAACAACAAGAGACCCAGTACTTC. Translation gives CASSIAVQQQETQYF. This chain uses TRBV19 with TRBJ2-5, with D uncertain. The germline V and J ends were trimmed by 1 base and 2 bases, with 11 bases remaining between them. Germline CDR1 LNHDA, CDR2 SQIVND (reference sequence). The CDR3 loop spans 15 amino acids.

This clonotype is labeled as large. The V and J genes are TRBV10-3 and TRBJ1-3, with a possible D match to TRBD1 (5 bases). From germline, CDR1 is ENHRY and CDR2 SYGVKD. CDR3 length: 15 amino acids. The V end lost 8 bases, the J end lost 0 bases, and 14 bases lay between the germline ends. CDR3 in DNA: TGTGCCATCGGATCAGGGTCGTCCTCTGGAAACACCATATATTTT. Amino acid sequence: CAIGSGSSSGNTIYF.

Comments on this clonotype: At one end the junction does not follow the germline gene, possibly because of a read error. The CDR3 coding sequence is TGTGCCAGCAGCCTAGCGCCTTACAATGAGCAGTTCTTC. This sequence encodes CASSLAPYNEQFF. The V call is TRBV11-1, the J call TRBJ2-1, with TRBD2 as a possible D gene (6 bases). CDR3 length: 13 amino acids. CDR1 and CDR2 from the germline V gene are SGHAT and FQDESV (reference sequence).

This clonotype is judged medium-sized. The rearrangement joins TRBV12-3 or TRBV12-4 to TRBJ2-6; D may be TRBD1 or TRBD2 (5 bases each). Between the trimmed V and J ends, which lost 6 bases and 0 bases, there was a span of 9 bases. CDR3 length equals 15 residues. CDR3 nucleotides: TGTGCCAGCAGCCCCGGGACCTCTGGGGCCAACGTCCTGACTTTC. Encoded protein: CASSPGTSGANVLTF.

In this sample, this clonotype is large. V and J are TRBV19 and TRBJ1-2; D remains unclear. The germline V gene encodes CDR1 LNHDA and CDR2 SQIVND (reference sequence). The length of the CDR3 is 15 residues. Trimming shortened V by 7 bases and J by 2 bases, and 17 bases separated the two germline ends. CDR3: CASNPDGRENYGYTF. As DNA, the CDR3 is TGTGCCAGTAACCCTGATGGACGGGAAAACTATGGCTACACCTTC. Complete variable domain (other parts from reference TRBV19 and TRBJ1-2): DGGITQSPKYLFRKEGQNVTLSCEQNLNHDAMYWYRQDPGQGLRLIYYSQIVNDFQKGDIAEGYSVSREKKESFPLTVTSAQKNPTAFYLCASNPDGRENYGYTFGSGTRLTVV.

Within the sample, this clonotype is medium-sized. This rearrangement joins TRBV6-5 to TRBJ2-6; 7 nucleotides agree with TRBD1. V lost 0 bases, J lost 0 bases, and 8 bases stayed unmatched. From germline, CDR1 is MNHEY and CDR2 SVGAGI. CDR3 length: 19 amino acids. CDR3 bases: TGTGCCAGCAGTTACTCGTTGGCCAGGGGGTACTCTGGGGCCAACGTCCTGACTTTC. It yields the protein CASSYSLARGYSGANVLTF.

This chain connects TRBV5-4 to TRBJ2-3; 9 nucleotides line up with TRBD2. This CDR3 is built from 17 residues. With 0 bases clipped from V and 8 bases from J, the junction kept 13 bases outside the gene matches. From germline, CDR1 is SGHNT and CDR2 YYREEE (reference sequence). CDR3 DNA: TGTGCCAGCAGCTTGGGGCAGGCGGGAGGGGGCTTAGGTACGCAGTATTTT. It is translated as CASSLGQAGGGLGTQYF.

The V and J genes are TRBV19 and TRBJ2-2; maybe TRBD1 (6 bases). This CDR3 is built from 11 residues. Trimming removed 8 bases from V and 6 bases from J, with 7 bases in between. Germline V CDR1 and CDR2: LNHDA, SQIVND (reference sequence). CDR3 loop: CASSGAGELFF. In nucleotides, the CDR3 is TGTGCCAGTTCAGGGGCCGGGGAGCTGTTTTTT. Using reference TRBV19 and TRBJ2-2 for the parts outside the CDR3, the full variable domain is DGGITQSPKYLFRKEGQNVTLSCEQNLNHDAMYWYRQDPGQGLRLIYYSQIVNDFQKGDIAEGYSVSREKKESFPLTVTSAQKNPTAFYLCASSGAGELFFGEGSRLTVL.

Points on this clonotype: This likely came from a read error, as a far larger clone is one base away. The chain joins TRBV5-6 to TRBJ1-2, with a weak D call TRBD1 (5 bases). This CDR3 spans 15 amino acids. The germline gives CDR1 SGHDT, CDR2 YYEEEE. CDR3 nucleotides: TGTGCCAGGAGCTTGCCGGCCAGCCAGGGCTATGGCTACACCTTC. It translates to CARSLPASQGYGYTF.

J is TRBJ2-2 and V is TRBV18, with D perhaps matching TRBD1 (6 bases). The CDR3 contains 15 residues. Trimming removed 2 bases from V and 2 bases from J, with 9 bases in between. Germline V gene data show CDR1 as KGHSH and CDR2 as LQKENI. CDR3 coding DNA: TGTGCCAGCTCACCAGCAGGGGTCAACACCGGGGAGCTGTTTTTT. This sequence encodes CASSPAGVNTGELFF.